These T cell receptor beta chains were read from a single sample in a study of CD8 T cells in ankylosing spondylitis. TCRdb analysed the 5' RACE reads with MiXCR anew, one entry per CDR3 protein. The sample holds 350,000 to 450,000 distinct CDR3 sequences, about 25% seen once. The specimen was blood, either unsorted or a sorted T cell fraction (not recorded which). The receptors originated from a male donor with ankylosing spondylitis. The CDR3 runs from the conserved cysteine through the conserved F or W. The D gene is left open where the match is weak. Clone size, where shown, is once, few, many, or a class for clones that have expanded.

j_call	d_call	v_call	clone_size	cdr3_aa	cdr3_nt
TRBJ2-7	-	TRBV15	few	CATSTGRSKNYEQYF	TGTGCCACCAGCACCGGCAGATCCAAGAACTACGAGCAGTACTTC
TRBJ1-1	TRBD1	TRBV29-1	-	CSVLRTGKTTEAFF	TGCAGCGTCCTAAGGACAGGGAAGACCACTGAAGCTTTCTTT
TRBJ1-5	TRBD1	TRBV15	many	CATSRETGGYNQPQHF	TGTGCCACCAGCAGAGAAACAGGGGGCTACAATCAGCCCCAGCATTTT
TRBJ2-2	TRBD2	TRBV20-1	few	CSASGRADGELFF	TGCAGTGCTAGCGGGAGGGCCGACGGGGAGCTGTTTTTT
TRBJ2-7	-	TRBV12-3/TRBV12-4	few	CASRGSMAYEQYF	TGTGCCAGCAGGGGCTCGATGGCATACGAGCAGTACTTC
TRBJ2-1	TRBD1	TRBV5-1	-	CASSLEVWADRAYNEQFF	TGCGCCAGCAGCTTGGAGGTTTGGGCGGACAGGGCCTACAATGAGCAGTTCTTC
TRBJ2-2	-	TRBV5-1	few	CASSFLTNTGELFF	TGCGCCAGCAGCTTTTTGACCAACACCGGGGAGCTGTTTTTT
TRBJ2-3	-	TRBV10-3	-	CAINTDSPRTDTQYF	TGTGCCATCAACACGGACTCCCCTAGGACAGATACGCAGTATTTT
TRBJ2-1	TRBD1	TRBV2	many	CASKGTGSYEQFF	TGTGCCAGCAAAGGGACAGGGTCGTATGAGCAGTTCTTC
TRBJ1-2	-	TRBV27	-	CASSLEGHLNYGYTF	TGTGCCAGCAGTTTGGAGGGGCATCTTAACTATGGCTACACCTTC
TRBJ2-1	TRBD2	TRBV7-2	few	CASSLEVSGTEQFF	TGTGCCAGCAGCTTAGAAGTGAGCGGGACTGAGCAGTTCTTC
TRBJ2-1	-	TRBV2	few	CASNQWSYNEQFF	TGTGCCAGCAATCAATGGTCCTACAATGAGCAGTTCTTC
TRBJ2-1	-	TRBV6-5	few	CASSSYGLPDEQFF	TGTGCCAGCAGTTCCTACGGACTACCCGATGAGCAGTTCTTC
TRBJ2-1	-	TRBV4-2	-	CASSQDIRSYNEQFF	TGTGCCAGCAGCCAAGACATTCGCTCCTACAATGAGCAGTTCTTC
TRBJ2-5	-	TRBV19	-	CASSTPGTRETQYF	TGTGCCAGTAGTACCCCGGGCACACGAGAGACCCAGTACTTC
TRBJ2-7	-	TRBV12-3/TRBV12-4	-	CASSLKRAYYEQYF	TGTGCCAGCAGTTTAAAGCGGGCCTACTACGAGCAGTACTTC
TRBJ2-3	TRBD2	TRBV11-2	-	CASSPTGGTSGMRAPTDTQYF	TGTGCCAGCAGCCCCACAGGGGGGACTAGCGGGATGAGGGCCCCTACAGATACGCAGTATTTT
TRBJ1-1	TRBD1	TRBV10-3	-	CAMQGQMNTEAFF	TGTGCCATGCAGGGACAGATGAACACTGAAGCTTTCTTT
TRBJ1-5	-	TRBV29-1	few	CSVQSGPGQPQHF	TGCAGCGTTCAATCCGGGCCGGGTCAGCCCCAGCATTTT
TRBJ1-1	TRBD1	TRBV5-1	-	CASSLSTGAENTEVFF	TGCGCCAGCAGTTTGTCTACAGGGGCAGAGAACACTGAAGTTTTCTTT
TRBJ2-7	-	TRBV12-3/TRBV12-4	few	CASSLDPITHHEQYF	TGTGCCAGCAGTTTAGACCCTATAACGCACCACGAGCAGTACTTC
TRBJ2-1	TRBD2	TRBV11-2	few	CASSLGTGTSSYNEQFF	TGTGCCAGCAGCTTAGGTACAGGGACTAGCTCCTACAATGAGCAGTTCTTC
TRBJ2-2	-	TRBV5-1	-	CASTLNGGTNTGELFF	TGCGCCAGCACCCTAAACGGGGGGACAAACACCGGGGAGCTGTTTTTT
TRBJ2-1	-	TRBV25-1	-	CASSGRWSSYNEQFF	TGTGCCAGCAGTGGCCGGTGGAGCTCCTACAATGAGCAGTTCTTC
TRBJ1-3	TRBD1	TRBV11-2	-	CASSGARTGAISGNTIYF	TGTGCCAGCAGCGGGGCCCGGACAGGGGCCATCTCTGGAAACACCATATATTTT
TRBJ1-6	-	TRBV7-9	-	CVSGRSSYNSPLHF	TGTGTCTCGGGACGGAGCTCCTATAATTCACCCCTCCACTTT
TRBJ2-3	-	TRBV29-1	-	CSVDFVDTQYF	TGCAGCGTTGATTTCGTCGATACGCAGTATTTT
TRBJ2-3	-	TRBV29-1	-	CSVVAGSDTQYF	TGCAGCGTTGTGGCAGGGTCAGATACGCAGTATTTT
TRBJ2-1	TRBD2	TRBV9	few	CASSVGGLGGSGEQFF	TGTGCCAGCAGCGTAGGAGGGCTGGGGGGGTCGGGTGAGCAGTTCTTC
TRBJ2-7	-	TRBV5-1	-	CASSLDKGGEQYF	TGCGCCAGCAGCTTGGATAAGGGTGGCGAGCAGTACTTC
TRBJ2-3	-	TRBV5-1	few	CASSFGGRSTDTQYF	TGCGCCAGCAGCTTCGGAGGGAGAAGCACAGATACGCAGTATTTT
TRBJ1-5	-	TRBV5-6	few	CASSLDRGPVNQPQRF	TGTGCCAGCAGCTTGGATCGGGGCCCGGTCAATCAGCCCCAGCGTTTT
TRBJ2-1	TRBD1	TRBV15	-	CATSFRGKYSYNEQFF	TGTGCCACCAGCTTCAGGGGGAAATACTCCTACAATGAGCAGTTCTTC
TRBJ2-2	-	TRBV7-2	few	CASSLRAGVSGELFF	TGTGCCAGCAGCTTAAGGGCTGGGGTGTCCGGGGAGCTGTTTTTT
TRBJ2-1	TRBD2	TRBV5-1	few	CASSGLGLATYNEQFF	TGCGCCAGCAGCGGCCTCGGACTAGCGACCTACAATGAGCAGTTCTTC
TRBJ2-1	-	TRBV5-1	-	CASSLFPYNEQFF	TGCGCCAGCAGCTTGTTCCCCTACAATGAGCAGTTCTTC
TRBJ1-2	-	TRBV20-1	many	CSARPTTGNYGYTF	TGCAGTGCTAGACCAACAACAGGGAACTATGGCTACACCTTC
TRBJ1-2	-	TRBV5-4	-	CASSQTGRGGYTF	TGTGCCAGCAGCCAGACAGGACGGGGCGGCTACACCTTC
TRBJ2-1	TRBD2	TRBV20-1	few	CSGRGTIYNEQFF	TGCAGTGGTCGGGGGACTATATACAATGAGCAGTTCTTC
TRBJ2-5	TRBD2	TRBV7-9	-	CASSGSGTSGIETQYF	TGTGCCAGCAGCGGGTCGGGGACTAGCGGGATCGAGACCCAGTACTTC
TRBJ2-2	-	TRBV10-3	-	CAISARNTGELFF	TGTGCCATCAGTGCGAGGAATACCGGGGAGCTGTTTTTT
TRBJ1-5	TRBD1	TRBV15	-	CATSRDRPGQGRNQPQHF	TGTGCCACCAGCAGAGACCGCCCGGGACAGGGGCGCAATCAGCCCCAGCATTTT
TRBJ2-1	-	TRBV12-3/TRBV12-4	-	CASSFEGYEQFF	TGTGCCAGCAGTTTTGAGGGCTATGAGCAGTTCTTC
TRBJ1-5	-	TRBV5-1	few	CASSLDSRAHQPQHF	TGCGCCAGCAGCTTGGATTCCAGGGCCCATCAGCCCCAGCATTTT
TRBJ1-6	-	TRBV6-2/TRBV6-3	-	CASSYEDYSPLHF	TGTGCCAGCAGTTACGAGGATTATTCACCCCTCCACTTT
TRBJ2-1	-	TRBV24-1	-	CATSDSTFPDEQFF	TGTGCCACCAGTGACTCGACTTTCCCCGATGAGCAGTTCTTC
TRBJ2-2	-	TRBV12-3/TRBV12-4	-	CASRDSKLNTGELFF	TGTGCCAGCAGGGACTCGAAACTTAACACCGGGGAGCTGTTTTTT
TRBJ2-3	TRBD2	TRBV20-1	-	CSATGLAGSTDTQYF	TGCAGTGCTACTGGACTAGCGGGTTCCACAGATACGCAGTATTTT
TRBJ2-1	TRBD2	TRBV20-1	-	CSAVRGLTSYNEQFF	TGCAGTGCTGTACGGGGACTAACCTCCTACAATGAGCAGTTCTTC
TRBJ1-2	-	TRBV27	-	CASNPRREGGGYTF	TGTGCCAGCAACCCACGCCGGGAGGGAGGAGGCTACACCTTC
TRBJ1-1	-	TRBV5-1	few	CASRGRVEDTEAFF	TGCGCCAGCCGCGGACGGGTTGAGGACACTGAAGCTTTCTTT
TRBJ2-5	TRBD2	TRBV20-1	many	CSARDPSGRGETQYF	TGCAGTGCTAGAGATCCTAGCGGGAGAGGGGAGACCCAGTACTTC
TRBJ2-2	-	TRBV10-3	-	CAISDQGPANTGELFF	TGTGCCATCAGTGATCAAGGCCCCGCCAACACCGGGGAGCTGTTTTTT
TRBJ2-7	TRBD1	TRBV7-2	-	CASSLGGQGTYEQYF	TGTGCCAGCAGCTTAGGGGGACAGGGGACATACGAGCAGTACTTC